This is a list of T cell receptor beta chains from one sample in a study of blood T cell repertoires in COVID-19. The repertoire was sequenced with immunoSEQ multiplex PCR; TCRdb's copy has only in-frame clones and lacks some. The table has approximately 410,000 clones, 86% seen once. The sequenced material came from peripheral blood. Receptors were obtained from a woman in her thirties with active or convalescent COVID-19. CDR3s include the opening cysteine and the closing phenylalanine or tryptophan. The D gene is left open where the match is weak.

length,V,J,D,DNA,CDR3
10,TRBV29-1,TRBJ1-1,.,TGCAGCATCAGTCACACTGAAGCTTTCTTT,CSISHTEAFF
16,TRBV9,TRBJ2-3,.,TGTGCCAGCAGCGTAGGTGTCGGGAGTGGCACAGATACGCAGTATTTT,CASSVGVGSGTDTQYF
16,TRBV5-4,TRBJ1-4,TRBD1,TGTGCCAGCAGCCAGACAGGGGGCGGGTCTAATGAAAAACTGTTTTTT,CASSQTGGGSNEKLFF
15,TRBV19,TRBJ1-5,.,TGTGCCAGTAGTATTGATACAGGAAGACATCAGCCCCAGCATTTT,CASSIDTGRHQPQHF
16,TRBV11-2,TRBJ2-7,.,TGTGCCAGCAGCTTAGATCAGTACCGATATACCTACGAGCAGTACTTC,CASSLDQYRYTYEQYF
21,TRBV7-6,TRBJ2-6,TRBD2,TGTGCCAGCAGCCGCCATGCAAAAAAACTAGCGGGGGGGCCTGGGGCCAACGTCCTGACTTTC,CASSRHAKKLAGGPGANVLTF
14,TRBV18,TRBJ1-1,.,TGTGCCAGCTCACCCTCGACAGAGAACACTGAAGCTTTCTTT,CASSPSTENTEAFF
15,TRBV12-5,TRBJ2-3,TRBD2,TGTGCTAGTGGTCTAGCGGGAGGGCCTACAGATACGCAGTATTTT,CASGLAGGPTDTQYF
14,TRBV7-8,TRBJ2-1,.,TGTGCCAGCAGCTTCGGGTACTCCTACAATGAGCAGTTCTTC,CASSFGYSYNEQFF
15,TRBV4-1,TRBJ2-7,.,TGCGCCAGCAGCCAAGAAAGGGGCCTCTCCTACGAGCAGTACTTC,CASSQERGLSYEQYF
13,TRBV6-4,TRBJ1-5,.,TGTGCCAGCAGTGACCAGGAAGGTCAGCCCCAGCATTTT,CASSDQEGQPQHF